Shown below are 28 T cell receptor beta chains from a single sample sequenced in a study of PD-1 blockade in classical Hodgkin lymphoma. Time point in this sample: newly diagnosed, previously untreated cHL patient sample. Measured with immunoSEQ multiplex PCR; TCRdb has only the in-frame clones, and not every one. The sample lists approximately 30,000 clones, about 89% occurring once. Sequenced sample: peripheral blood mononuclear cells (PBMCs). These receptors were taken from a human donor with classical Hodgkin lymphoma.

The table lists this clone with a few counts. This chain uses TRBV5-4 with TRBJ2-3, with D possibly TRBD1 on 6 matching bases. Germline-derived CDR1 and CDR2 are SGHNT and YYREEE (reference sequence). Trimming took off 3 bases at V and 0 bases at J, with 8 bases between the two ends. CDR3 length: 14 amino acids. CDR3 DNA: TGTGCCAGCAGCTGGGACAACAGCACAGATACGCAGTATTTT. Translation: CASSWDNSTDTQYF.

The V and J genes are TRBV10-3 and TRBJ2-7; TRBD1 matches 7 bases. V shed 10 bases, J shed 4 bases, and the junction held 13 bases outside the gene matches. CDR3 length: 14 amino acids. Germline V CDR1 and CDR2: ENHRY, SYGVKD. CDR3 sequence reads: CATEYGTEGYEQYF. Here the CDR3 DNA reads TGTGCCACAGAATACGGGACAGAAGGTTACGAGCAGTACTTC.

The chain carries TRBV30 and TRBJ1-5; maybe TRBD1 (5 bases). Germline-derived CDR1 and CDR2 are GTSNPN and SVGIG (reference sequence). This CDR3 is built from 15 residues. V shed 1 base and J shed 3 bases, with 13 bases lying between them. CDR3 DNA: TGTGCCTGGAGTGCATTAACAGGTTTCAATCAGCCCCAGCATTTT. Protein product: CAWSALTGFNQPQHF.

J is TRBJ2-7 and V is TRBV6-5; 13 bases fit TRBD2. Germline loops: CDR1 MNHEY, CDR2 SVGAGI. CDR3 length: 16 amino acids. Trimming took 4 bases from V and 3 from J; bases not matched to a gene: 6. The CDR3: CASSSWTSGSIYEQYF. The DNA for the CDR3 is TGTGCCAGCAGTTCGTGGACTAGCGGGAGTATCTACGAGCAGTACTTC.

The chain joins TRBV7-2 to TRBJ2-6, with D perhaps TRBD2 (6 bases). V lost 2 bases and J 0 bases, leaving 8 bases between the germline ends. Per the germline V gene, CDR1 is SGHTA and CDR2 is FQGNSA. The CDR3 length is 16 residues. The CDR3 sequence is CASSLWEDSGANVLTF. The CDR3 DNA reads TGTGCCAGCAGCTTATGGGAGGACTCTGGGGCCAACGTCCTGACTTTC.

The V gene is TRBV28, the J gene TRBJ2-5; 10 bases are a match to TRBD2. Looked up from germline, CDR1 is MDHEN and CDR2 is SYDVKM. The CDR3 contains 16 residues. Trimming cost V 5 bases and J 4 bases; bases outside gene matches: 10. The CDR3 region is CASSPSSGRKGETQYF. The CDR3 nucleotides read TGTGCCAGCAGTCCTTCTAGCGGGAGAAAGGGAGAGACCCAGTACTTC.

This chain connects TRBV10-3 to TRBJ2-7, with D possibly being TRBD1 (6 bases). V was pared by 6 bases and J by 2 bases, with 11 bases between. The CDR3 totals 13 residues. Germline V gene data show CDR1 as ENHRY and CDR2 as SYGVKD. The CDR3 here is CAISPRGPYEQYF. The CDR3, as DNA: TGTGCCATCAGCCCCAGGGGCCCCTACGAGCAGTACTTC.

The V and J genes are TRBV15 and TRBJ2-2; 8 bases align to TRBD1. This CDR3 is 16 amino acids long. V trimming: 2 bases; J trimming: 3 bases; junction bases outside the gene matches: 5. From germline, CDR1 is LNHNV and CDR2 YYDKDF (reference sequence). As DNA, the CDR3 is TGTGCCACCAGCAGACGCGGACAGGGATACACCGGGGAGCTGTTTTTT. Translated, it gives CATSRRGQGYTGELFF.

The V and J genes are TRBV5-1 and TRBJ2-3; TRBD2 is a possible D gene (6 bases). The CDR3 runs to 15 residues. The V end was cut by 4 bases, the J end by 1 base, with 13 bases between. Germline loops: CDR1 SGHRS, CDR2 YFSETQ. CDR3 loop: CASSRLADGTDTQYF. The CDR3 DNA sequence: TGCGCCAGCAGCCGATTAGCGGATGGCACAGATACGCAGTATTTT.

V and J are TRBV19 and TRBJ1-5, with D tentatively TRBD1 (6 bases). This CDR3 has 16 amino acids. Germline V lookup: CDR1 LNHDA, CDR2 SQIVND (reference sequence). Between the trimmed V and J ends, which lost 3 bases and 2 bases, there was a span of 14 bases. In DNA, the CDR3 is TGTGCCAGTAGTATGGTAGGGGGGGCGGGCAATCAGCCCCAGCATTTT. Its translation: CASSMVGGAGNQPQHF.

The genes are TRBV6-1 and TRBJ2-3; D assignment may be TRBD1 or TRBD2 (5 bases each). Germline V lookup: CDR1 MNHNS, CDR2 SASEGT. The CDR3 runs to 12 residues. The germline V and J ends were trimmed by 7 bases and 4 bases, with 9 bases remaining between them. The CDR3, as DNA: TGTGCCAGCACTGGGACCTCAGATACGCAGTATTTT. As protein: CASTGTSDTQYF.

The gene calls are TRBV11-2 and TRBJ2-3; 10 bases map to TRBD1. CDR1 is SGHAT, CDR2 FQNNGV, per germline. V trimming: 3 bases; J trimming: 1 base; junction bases outside the gene matches: 1. The CDR3 consists of 15 residues. The CDR3 DNA is TGTGCCAGCAGCTTTGGGACAGGGGGCACAGATACGCAGTATTTT. This codes for CASSFGTGGTDTQYF.

The rearrangement joins TRBV6-1 to TRBJ1-1; TRBD1 matches at 9 bases. The germline V gene has CDR1 MNHNS and CDR2 SASEGT. This CDR3 spans 15 amino acids. Losses at the gene ends were 8 bases for V and 6 bases for J; bases not matched to a gene: 13. This chain's CDR3 is CASATGGGGNAEAFF. The DNA for the CDR3 is TGTGCCAGCGCTACAGGGGGCGGGGGCAACGCTGAAGCTTTCTTT.

The gene calls are TRBV7-9 and TRBJ2-1; tentatively, D is TRBD2 (6 bases). Trimming cost V 6 bases and J 0 bases, with 18 bases left between them. This CDR3 is 17 amino acids long. CDR1 and CDR2 from the germline V gene are SEHNR and FQNEAQ (reference sequence). In DNA form, the CDR3 reads TGTGCCAGCAGGGTCTCTGGCGGGACCTTCTCCTACAATGAGCAGTTCTTC. It translates to CASRVSGGTFSYNEQFF.

CDR3 nucleotides: TGTGCCAGCAGTTTTTTCGGGCATAGCAATCAGCCCCAGCATTTT. This codes for CASSFFGHSNQPQHF. The rearrangement joins TRBV28 to TRBJ1-5, with D unresolved. V was clipped by 3 bases and J by 0 bases, with 9 bases between them. Germline CDR1 and CDR2: MDHEN and SYDVKM. This CDR3 has 15 amino acids.

The rearrangement joins TRBV5-1 to TRBJ2-1; 9 bases fit TRBD2. Germline assignment: CDR1 SGHRS and CDR2 YFSETQ. The CDR3 has 15 residues. V dropped 3 bases and J dropped 5; count of bases not matched to a gene: 6. The CDR3 here is CASSSIAGVDNEQFF. The DNA of the CDR3 is TGCGCCAGCAGCTCGATAGCGGGAGTGGACAATGAGCAGTTCTTC.

The CDR3 protein is CASSFGQASTEAFF. In nucleotides, the CDR3 is TGCGCCAGCAGCTTCGGACAGGCGAGCACTGAAGCTTTCTTT. V and J are TRBV5-1 and TRBJ1-1; 7 nucleotides match TRBD1. V was pared by 2 bases and J by 4 bases, with 5 bases of the junction left unmatched. Germline V CDR1 and CDR2: SGHRS, YFSETQ. The CDR3 extends over 14 amino acids.

This rearrangement joins TRBV29-1 to TRBJ2-3, with D uncertain. V was trimmed by 7 bases and J by 6 bases, leaving 17 bases between them. Germline V lookup: CDR1 SQVTM, CDR2 ANQGSEA. This CDR3 region has 13 residues. The CDR3 nucleotides read TGCAGCGGGAAGACCGGGCTTGGGGATACGCAGTATTTT. This sequence encodes CSGKTGLGDTQYF.

This chain connects TRBV11-3 to TRBJ2-4; 7 bases agree with TRBD2. The germline gives CDR1 SGHNT, CDR2 YENEEA. The CDR3 spans 17 residues. After removal of 3 bases from V and 0 bases from J, the junction contained 8 bases not matched to a gene. The CDR3 spells CASSLFLADIAKNIQYF. The CDR3 DNA follows: TGTGCCAGCAGCTTGTTCCTAGCGGATATAGCCAAAAACATTCAGTACTTC.

This chain joins TRBV4-1 and TRBJ2-2; 10 bases are shared with TRBD2. V was clipped by 0 bases and J by 5 bases; unmatched bases: 9. Germline V lookup: CDR1 MGHRA, CDR2 YSYEKL. The CDR3 totals 18 residues. CDR3 nucleotides: TGCGCCAGCAGCCAAGATTATCCTAGCGGGAGAGGTACCGGGGAGCTGTTTTTT. Its protein is CASSQDYPSGRGTGELFF.

V gene TRBV11-3 combines with J gene TRBJ2-1; TRBD2 matches 14 bases. Germline CDR1 reads SGHNT; CDR2 reads YENEEA. Trimming took 6 bases from V and 7 from J; bases not matched to a gene: 8. The CDR3 has 16 amino acids. DNA of the CDR3: TGTGCCAGCAGACCGGGACTAGCGGGGGAAGGGAATGAGCAGTTCTTC. Residues: CASRPGLAGEGNEQFF.

The chain carries TRBV28 and TRBJ2-7, with 9 bases lining up with TRBD1. This CDR3 is built from 13 residues. CDR1 and CDR2 from the germline V gene are MDHEN and SYDVKM. V dropped 7 bases and J dropped 3; count of bases not matched to a gene: 4. As DNA, the CDR3 is TGTGCCAGCACCCCGGGACAGGGCTACGAGCAGTACTTC. Encoded protein: CASTPGQGYEQYF. Full variable domain (rest looked up from reference TRBV28 and TRBJ2-7): DVKVTQSSRYLVKRTGEKVFLECVQDMDHENMFWYRQDPGLGLRLIYFSYDVKMKEKGDIPEGYSVSREKKERFSLILESASTNQTSMYLCASTPGQGYEQYFGPGTRLTVT.

The chain joins TRBV10-3 to TRBJ1-1; D remains ambiguous. This CDR3 has 13 residues. V shed 6 bases and J shed 6 bases, with 14 bases lying between them. CDR1 is ENHRY and CDR2 is SYGVKD in the germline V gene. The CDR3, as DNA: TGTGCCATCAGCGGAGGGTTGGGAGCTGAAGCTTTCTTT. It encodes CAISGGLGAEAFF.

The rearrangement links TRBV7-2 to TRBJ2-3; no clear D gene. This CDR3 spans 14 amino acids. The V end was cut by 4 bases, the J end by 5 bases, with 13 bases between. CDR1 and CDR2 (germline): SGHTA, FQGNSA. CDR3 amino acids: CASSSGWGRDTQYF. The DNA for the CDR3 is TGTGCCAGCAGCTCCGGTTGGGGAAGAGATACGCAGTATTTT.

This chain uses TRBV5-1 with TRBJ2-7; D is undetermined. V lost 3 bases to trimming and J lost 0 bases, with 7 bases between them. The germline V gene encodes CDR1 SGHRS and CDR2 YFSETQ. The CDR3 loop spans 13 amino acids. DNA of the CDR3: TGCGCCAGCAGCTACCCACGCTCCTACGAGCAGTACTTC. It translates to CASSYPRSYEQYF.

The chain joins TRBV28 to TRBJ2-3, with 10 positions matching TRBD2. CDR3 length: 16 residues. Germline V gene sequence: CDR1 MDHEN, CDR2 SYDVKM. V gave up 5 bases and J gave up 0 bases; unmatched junction bases: 5. CDR3 sequence: CASSPRAGGSTDTQYF. As DNA, the CDR3 is TGTGCCAGCAGTCCGCGAGCGGGGGGGAGCACAGATACGCAGTATTTT.

This rearrangement joins TRBV2 to TRBJ2-7; 11 bases line up with TRBD2. J gave up 4 bases and V 4 bases, and 3 bases lay outside the gene matches. In germline, CDR1 is SNHLY, CDR2 FYNNEI. This CDR3 spans 14 amino acids. The CDR3 coding sequence is TGTGCCAGCAGTGCCGGGACTAGCGGATACGAGCAGTACTTC. It codes for CASSAGTSGYEQYF.

The rearrangement links TRBV21-1 to TRBJ2-1; TRBD1, the table's D call, was not compared with the DNA. TRBV21-1 is described as a pseudogene. The CDR3 spans 16 residues. The CDR3 bases are TGTGCCAGCAGCTCCCCCGGGACAGCAACTTACAATGAGCAGTTCTTC. This encodes CASSSPGTATYNEQFF.